These 17 T cell receptor beta chains were all obtained from the same sample, sequenced in a study of T-cell memory formation after mild COVID-19 (dated by TCRdb to the early 2020s). Library preparation used 5' RACE. TCRdb records Illumina NovaSeq 6000 as the sequencer. TCRdb itself trimmed the public reads at Q25 with fastp, ran MiXCR and retained productive beta chains. Each entry merges the rows of one CDR3 protein and shows their most common DNA and genes. Here the sample has 240,000 or so distinct CDR3 sequences; over 8.5% occur a single time. Jointly, the top ten make up 22% of the sample. The sample taken for sequencing was PBMCs or a T cell subset sorted from them (not recorded which). Receptors were obtained from a man aged 18 to 29 who had mild COVID-19 (a few samples of this study predate the infection). The sample titles of this study are shuffled in the database, so cell type and time point are left out; the donor was told from shared clones.

The chain carries TRBV7-9 and TRBJ1-2; D is perhaps TRBD1 (6 bases). V was clipped by 5 bases and J by 4 bases, with 11 bases between them. There are 13 residues in the CDR3. Germline V gene sequence: CDR1 SEHNR, CDR2 FQNEAQ (reference sequence). Written as DNA, the CDR3 is TGTGCCAGCAGCCCAGACAGGTTCTATGGCTACACCTTC. This translates into CASSPDRFYGYTF.

This chain links TRBV18 with TRBJ1-5; a weak D match, TRBD1 (6 bases). Germline V lookup: CDR1 KGHSH, CDR2 LQKENI. The ends were cut back, 4 bases at V and 3 bases at J, with 7 bases in the middle. The CDR3 loop spans 13 amino acids. CDR3 amino acids: CASSRGPNQPQHF. The CDR3, as DNA: TGTGCCAGCTCACGGGGGCCCAATCAGCCCCAGCATTTT.

This clonotype was counted ten times or more. The genes are TRBV20-1 and TRBJ1-3, with no clear D. There are 11 residues in the CDR3. Trimming stripped 5 bases from V and 8 bases from J, with 10 bases between. The germline V gene encodes CDR1 DFQATT and CDR2 SNEGSKA (reference sequence). The CDR3 DNA sequence: TGCAGTGCTCGACACGAGCACACCATATATTTT. This codes for CSARHEHTIYF.

The chain joins TRBV3-1 to TRBJ2-5; no definite D call. The germline V gene encodes CDR1 LGHDT and CDR2 YNNKEL (reference sequence). The V gene lost 0 bases and the J gene lost 5 bases, with 13 bases spanning the gap. The CDR3 length is 15 residues. The CDR3 reads CASSQEGTLGETQYF. The CDR3 DNA is TGTGCCAGCAGCCAAGAAGGAACCTTGGGTGAGACCCAGTACTTC.

This clonotype was counted only a few times. J is TRBJ1-6 and V is TRBV9; D is possibly TRBD1 (6 bases). CDR1 and CDR2 (germline): SGDLS, YYNGEE. V lost 2 bases and J 0 bases, leaving 12 bases between the germline ends. CDR3 size: 17 residues. CDR3 in amino acids: CASSVAGQSSYNSPLHF. The CDR3 nucleotides read TGTGCCAGCAGCGTTGCTGGACAGAGCTCCTATAATTCACCCCTCCACTTT.

This clonotype was seen a handful of times. The V and J genes are TRBV4-2 and TRBJ2-1; 8 bases align to TRBD2. V lost 3 bases to trimming and J lost 5 bases; unmatched junction nucleotides: 9. CDR1 and CDR2 (germline): LGHNA, YNFKEQ. The CDR3 runs 16 residues. The CDR3 bases are TGTGCCAGCAGCCAGTGGACTAGCAATCAGGACAATGAGCAGTTCTTC. Its translation is CASSQWTSNQDNEQFF.

The chain uses TRBV5-8 and TRBJ1-6; D unclear. This CDR3 has 14 residues. Per the germline V gene, CDR1 is SGHTS and CDR2 is YDEGEE. V was pared by 2 bases and J by 2 bases, with 5 bases between. The CDR3 DNA reads as TGTGCCAGCAGCTTCGTACCCTATAATTCACCCCTCCACTTT. Its translation is CASSFVPYNSPLHF.

There are a few counts of this clonotype. J is TRBJ1-4 and V is TRBV3-1; TRBD1 is a possible D gene (5 bases). The V and J ends lost 3 bases and 8 bases respectively, with 13 bases between them. Germline V gene sequence: CDR1 LGHDT, CDR2 YNNKEL (reference sequence). The CDR3 sequence is 14 residues long. The CDR3 here is CASSQGRVAEKLFF. The DNA of the CDR3 is TGTGCCAGCAGCCAGGGCAGGGTAGCCGAAAAACTGTTTTTT.

The J gene is TRBJ2-2, the V gene TRBV7-9, with D perhaps assigned TRBD1 or TRBD2 (5 bases each). V lost 4 bases to trimming and J lost 15 bases, with 21 bases between them. Per germline, CDR1 SEHNR and CDR2 FQNEAQ (reference sequence). This CDR3 is 14 amino acids long. CDR3 in amino acids: CASSSYAGTSRVFF. In nucleotides, the CDR3 is TGTGCCAGCAGCTCCTATGCCGGGACCTCTAGGGTGTTTTTT.

CDR3 in amino acids: CASSPPPEDTSYEQYF. CDR3 DNA: TGTGCCAGCAGCCCCCCCCCAGAGGATACCTCCTACGAGCAGTACTTC. The chain carries TRBV21-1 and TRBJ2-7; no DNA check was done on the table's D call, TRBD1. TRBV21-1 is labeled a pseudogene. The CDR3 covers 16 residues.

There are many counts of this clonotype. The J gene is TRBJ2-5, the V gene TRBV20-1, with D possibly being TRBD2 (5 bases). This CDR3 region has 14 residues. Per germline, CDR1 DFQATT and CDR2 SNEGSKA (reference sequence). The V end was cut by 1 base, the J end by 7 bases, with 16 bases between. The CDR3 loop reads CSARGAATRGTQYF. The CDR3 coding sequence is TGCAGTGCTAGAGGTGCAGCCACCCGGGGGACCCAGTACTTC.

This clonotype has only a few counts. The chain uses TRBV7-2 and TRBJ1-6; unclear D gene. CDR3 size: 13 residues. Germline CDR1 SGHTA, CDR2 FQGNSA. The germline V and J ends were trimmed by 5 bases and 9 bases, with 11 bases remaining between them. This CDR3 reads CASSPRRVSPLHF. In DNA, the CDR3 is TGTGCCAGCAGCCCTCGAAGGGTTTCACCCCTCCACTTT. Full variable domain (rest looked up from reference TRBV7-2 and TRBJ1-6): GAGVSQSPSNKVTEKGKDVELRCDPISGHTALYWYRQSLGQGLEFLIYFQGNSAPDKSGLPSDRFSAERTGGSVSTLTIQRTQQEDSAVYLCASSPRRVSPLHFGNGTRLTVT.

A few counts support this clonotype. The genes are TRBV28 and TRBJ1-1; D unclear. This CDR3 comprises 14 residues. V was pared by 4 bases and J by 4 bases, with 13 bases between. Germline lookup yields CDR1 MDHEN and CDR2 SYDVKM. CDR3 DNA sequence: TGTGCCAGCAGTTGGTCCTTGGAGACCACTGAAGCTTTCTTT. This translates into CASSWSLETTEAFF.

This clonotype was observed many times. V usage is TRBV5-1 and J usage is TRBJ2-5, with D possibly being TRBD1 or TRBD2 (5 bases each). Deletions cut 1 base from V and 4 bases from J, with 11 bases between. This CDR3 is built from 14 residues. Germline V gene sequence: CDR1 SGHRS, CDR2 YFSETQ. CDR3 sequence (DNA): TGCGCCAGCAGCTTGAAGTTGGGGGTAGAGACCCAGTACTTC. Translation gives CASSLKLGVETQYF.

This clonotype was picked up a small number of times. V and J are TRBV15 and TRBJ2-1; the match to TRBD2 covers 10 bases. The V gene's germline CDR1 is LNHNV and CDR2 YYDKDF (reference sequence). The CDR3 has 15 residues. Trimming at V came to 2 bases and at J to 7 bases, leaving 5 bases not matched to a gene. CDR3 protein: CATSRLAGAANEQFF. DNA for the CDR3: TGTGCCACCAGCAGACTAGCGGGGGCCGCTAATGAGCAGTTCTTC. Based on the CDR3 plus reference TRBV15 and TRBJ2-1, the full variable domain is DAMVIQNPRYQVTQFGKPVTLSCSQTLNHNVMYWYQQKSSQAPKLLFHYYDKDFNNEADTPDNFQSRRPNTSFCFLDIRSPGLGDTAMYLCATSRLAGAANEQFFGPGTRLTVL.

The chain recombines TRBV7-3 with TRBJ1-6; 8 nucleotides line up with TRBD1. The CDR3 loop spans 15 amino acids. The J segment lost 6 bases and the V segment lost 0 bases, leaving 1 base of the junction unmatched. CDR1 SGHTA and CDR2 FQGTGA come from the germline V gene. The CDR3 sequence: CASSLTGQGNSPLHF. The DNA for the CDR3 is TGTGCCAGCAGCTTAACAGGACAGGGTAATTCACCCCTCCACTTT.

The table lists this clonotype with many counts. J is TRBJ2-2 and V is TRBV15; D gene ambiguous. Germline CDR1 reads LNHNV; CDR2 reads YYDKDF (reference sequence). Between the trimmed V and J ends, which lost 0 bases and 1 base, there was a span of 6 bases. There are 15 residues in the CDR3. The CDR3 DNA is TGTGCCACCAGCAGAGATTGGCGGAACACCGGGGAGCTGTTTTTT. This translates into CATSRDWRNTGELFF.